This TCR beta chain was obtained from a study of PD-1 blockade in classical Hodgkin lymphoma. Study-level results: Nivolumab initiation under 1 year post-ASCT meant exclusion. Unlike CD8+ TCR diversity, which did not rise significantly by C4D1, CD4+ TCR diversity did.

Exposure to brentuximab vedotin varied, and each patient had relapsed following autologous stem cell transplantation. Data came from immunoSEQ multiplex PCR; TCRdb stores just in-frame clones and leaves some out. This sample has 24,000 or so clones, with 80% found just once. V lost 6 bases to trimming and J lost 1 base, with 6 bases between them. The CDR3 has 13 residues. Germline V gene lookup returns CDR1 SGHDN and CDR2 FVKESK. Note on this clone: Its specificity is not known.

The specimen was peripheral blood mononuclear cells (PBMCs), collected before the second cycle of nivolumab. The receptor was isolated from a human donor with classical Hodgkin lymphoma. This chain links TRBV14 with TRBJ2-2; a possible D gene is TRBD1 (5 bases). This chain's CDR3 is CASRRGNTGELFF. The CDR3 DNA reads as TGTGCCAGCAGAAGGGGGAACACCGGGGAGCTGTTTTTT.